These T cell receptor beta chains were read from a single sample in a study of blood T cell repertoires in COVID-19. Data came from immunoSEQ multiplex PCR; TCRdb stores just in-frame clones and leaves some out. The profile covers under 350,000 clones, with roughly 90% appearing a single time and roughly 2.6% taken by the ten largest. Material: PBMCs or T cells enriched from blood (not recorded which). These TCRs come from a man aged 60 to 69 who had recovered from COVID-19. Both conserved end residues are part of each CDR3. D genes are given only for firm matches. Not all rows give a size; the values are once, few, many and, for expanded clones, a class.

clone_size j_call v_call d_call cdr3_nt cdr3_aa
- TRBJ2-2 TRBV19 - TGTGCCAGTAGTAGGTTTCCAGGGGCGACCGGGGAGCTGTTTTTT CASSRFPGATGELFF
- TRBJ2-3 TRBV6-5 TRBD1 TGTGCCAGCAGAAAACAGGGGACAGGGGATACGCAGTATTTT CASRKQGTGDTQYF
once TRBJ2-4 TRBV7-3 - TGTGCCAGCAGCCCTGACGGACTCATTCAGTACTTC CASSPDGLIQYF
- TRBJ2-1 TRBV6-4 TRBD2 TGTGCCAGCAGTCCGGGACTAGCGGCTGGGAATGAGCAGTTCTTC CASSPGLAAGNEQFF
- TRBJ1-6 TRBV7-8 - TGTGCCAGCACCATGGACTGGTTGAATAATTCACCCCTCCACTTT CASTMDWLNNSPLHF
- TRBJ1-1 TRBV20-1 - TGCAGTGCCGACATGAACACTGAAGCTTTCTTT CSADMNTEAFF
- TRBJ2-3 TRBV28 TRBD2 TGTGCCAGCAGTTCCCGTGGCGGGGGGAGCTGGGATACGCAGTATTTT CASSSRGGGSWDTQYF
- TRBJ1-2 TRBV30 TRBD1 TGTGCCTGGAGCGGACAGGGAGTTGGTGGCTACACCTTC CAWSGQGVGGYTF
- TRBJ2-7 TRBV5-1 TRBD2 TGCGCCAGCAGCTTCGGCGCGGGGGGCACCTACGAGCAGTACTTC CASSFGAGGTYEQYF
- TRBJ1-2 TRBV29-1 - TGCAGCGTTGTCCCGGCAGGGTATAATGGCTACACCTTC CSVVPAGYNGYTF
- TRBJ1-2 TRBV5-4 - TGTGCCAGCAGCTTGTCTTTGGGTCCTAGTAACTATGGCTACACCTTC CASSLSLGPSNYGYTF
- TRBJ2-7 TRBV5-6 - TGTGCCAGCAGCAATCTAGTCGGGGTAGAGCAGTACTTC CASSNLVGVEQYF
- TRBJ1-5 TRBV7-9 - TGTGCCAGCAGCTTACCTGAGCAGCCCCAGCATTTT CASSLPEQPQHF
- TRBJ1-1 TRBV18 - TGTGCCAGCTCCCTACACAGAGATGAAGCTTTCTTT CASSLHRDEAFF
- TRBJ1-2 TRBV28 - TGTGCCAGCAGTCCCGGGGGGGGTAGCGTCTATGGCTACACCTTC CASSPGGGSVYGYTF
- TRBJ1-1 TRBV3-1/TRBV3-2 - TGTGCCAGCAGCCGAGGAAGTCTGAACACTGAAGCTTTCTTT CASSRGSLNTEAFF
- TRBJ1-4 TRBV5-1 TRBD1 TGCGCCAGTAAGAGCGGGACAGGGGATGAAAAACTGTTTTTT CASKSGTGDEKLFF
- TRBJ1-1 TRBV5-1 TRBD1 TGCGCCAGCAGCTCGGACAGGGTTTGGGGCACTGAAGCTTTCTTT CASSSDRVWGTEAFF
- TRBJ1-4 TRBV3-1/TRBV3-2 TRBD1 TGTGCCAGCAGCCACCCCCTACAGGGGCGCGGAGAAAAACTGTTTTTT CASSHPLQGRGEKLFF
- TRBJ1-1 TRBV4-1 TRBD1 TGCGCCAGCAGCCACGGGACAGGGGGTACTGAAGCTTTCTTT CASSHGTGGTEAFF
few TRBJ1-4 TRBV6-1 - TGTGCCAGCACTCAAGCCCCATCCACAGTCCCAATCCCCGAAAAACTGTTTTTT CASTQAPSTVPIPEKLFF
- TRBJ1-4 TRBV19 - TGTGCCAGTAGTATGATTTCAGGGAAACTGTTTTTT CASSMISGKLFF
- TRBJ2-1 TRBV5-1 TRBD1 TGCGCCAGCAGCTCAATGACAGGGGCCGTCTACAATGAGCAGTTCTTC CASSSMTGAVYNEQFF
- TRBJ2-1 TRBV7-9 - TGTGCCAGCAGCCCACACGGACATCACAATGAGCAGTTCTTC CASSPHGHHNEQFF
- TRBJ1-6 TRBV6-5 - TGTGCCAGCAGGGGGGGGATAAATTCACCCCTCCACTTT CASRGGINSPLHF
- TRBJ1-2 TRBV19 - TGTGCCAGTAGACAGGACCCGACAGAGTACTATGGCTACACCTTC CASRQDPTEYYGYTF
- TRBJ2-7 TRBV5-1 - TGCGCCAGCAGCTGGCGGGACGGAGGAGAGGAGCAGTACTTC CASSWRDGGEEQYF
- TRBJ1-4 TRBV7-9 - TGTGCCAGCAACCCCGGTTCGGCAACTAATGAAAAACTGTTTTTT CASNPGSATNEKLFF
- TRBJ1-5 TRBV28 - TGTGCGAGCCTAACAGGGTCTAACAATCAGCCCCAGCATTTT CASLTGSNNQPQHF
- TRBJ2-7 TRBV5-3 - TGTGCCAGAAGCCCTCGGATCAACAGTGAGCAGTACTTC CARSPRINSEQYF
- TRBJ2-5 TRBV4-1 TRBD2 TGCGCCAGCAGCCAGACTAGCGGGAGGGCCGGGGAGACCCAGTACTTC CASSQTSGRAGETQYF
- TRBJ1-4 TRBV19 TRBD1 TGTGCCAGTAGCAGGACAGGGTATGAAAAACTGTTTTTT CASSRTGYEKLFF
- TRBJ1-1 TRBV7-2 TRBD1 TGTGCCAGCAGCACCCGGACAGGGGTCAACACTGAAGCTTTCTTT CASSTRTGVNTEAFF
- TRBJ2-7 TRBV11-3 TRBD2 TGTGCCAGCAGCTTACGACTAGCGGAACACTACGAGCAGTACTTC CASSLRLAEHYEQYF